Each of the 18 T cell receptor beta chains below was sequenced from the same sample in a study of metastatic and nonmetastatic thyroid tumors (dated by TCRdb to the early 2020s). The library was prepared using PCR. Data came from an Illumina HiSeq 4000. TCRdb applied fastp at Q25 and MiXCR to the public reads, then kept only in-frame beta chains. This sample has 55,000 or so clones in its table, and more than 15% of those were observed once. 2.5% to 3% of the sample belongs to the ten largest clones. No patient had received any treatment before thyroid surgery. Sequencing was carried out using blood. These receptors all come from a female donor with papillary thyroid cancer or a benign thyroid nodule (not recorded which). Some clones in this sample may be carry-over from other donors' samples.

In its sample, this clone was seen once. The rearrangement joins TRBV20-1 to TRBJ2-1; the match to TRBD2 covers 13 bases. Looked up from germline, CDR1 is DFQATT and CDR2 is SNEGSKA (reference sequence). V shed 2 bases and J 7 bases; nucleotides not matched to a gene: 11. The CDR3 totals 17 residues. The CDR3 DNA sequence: TGCAGTGCTAGAACTAGCGGGAGGGCATTCAGGGAAAATGAGCAGTTCTTC. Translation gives CSARTSGRAFRENEQFF.

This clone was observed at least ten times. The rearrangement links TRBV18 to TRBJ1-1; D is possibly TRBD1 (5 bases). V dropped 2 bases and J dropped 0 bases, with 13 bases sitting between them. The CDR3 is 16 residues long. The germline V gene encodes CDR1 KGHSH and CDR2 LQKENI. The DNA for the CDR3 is TGTGCCAGCTCACCAAGGCCAGGGCGCATGAACACTGAAGCTTTCTTT. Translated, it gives CASSPRPGRMNTEAFF.

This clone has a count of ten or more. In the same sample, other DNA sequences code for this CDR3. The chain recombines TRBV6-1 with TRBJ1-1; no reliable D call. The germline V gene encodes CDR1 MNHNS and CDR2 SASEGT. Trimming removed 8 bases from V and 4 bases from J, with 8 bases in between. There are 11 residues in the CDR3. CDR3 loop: CASVTATEAFF. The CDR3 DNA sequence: TGTGCCAGCGTAACGGCCACTGAAGCTTTCTTT.

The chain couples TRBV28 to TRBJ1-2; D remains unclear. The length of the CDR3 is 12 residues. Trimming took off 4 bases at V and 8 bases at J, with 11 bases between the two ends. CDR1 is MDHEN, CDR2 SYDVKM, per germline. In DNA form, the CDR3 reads TGTGCCAGCAGTTCCGACACGTTAGGCTACACCTTC. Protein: CASSSDTLGYTF.

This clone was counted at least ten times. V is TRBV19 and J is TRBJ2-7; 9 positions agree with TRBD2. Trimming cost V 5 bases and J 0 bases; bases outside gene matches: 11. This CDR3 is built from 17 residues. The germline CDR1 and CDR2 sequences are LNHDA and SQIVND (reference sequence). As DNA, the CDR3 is TGTGCCAGTAGTCTCAAGGGCGGGACTAGCCTCTCCTACGAGCAGTACTTC. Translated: CASSLKGGTSLSYEQYF. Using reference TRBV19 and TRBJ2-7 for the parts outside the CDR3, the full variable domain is DGGITQSPKYLFRKEGQNVTLSCEQNLNHDAMYWYRQDPGQGLRLIYYSQIVNDFQKGDIAEGYSVSREKKESFPLTVTSAQKNPTAFYLCASSLKGGTSLSYEQYFGPGTRLTVT.

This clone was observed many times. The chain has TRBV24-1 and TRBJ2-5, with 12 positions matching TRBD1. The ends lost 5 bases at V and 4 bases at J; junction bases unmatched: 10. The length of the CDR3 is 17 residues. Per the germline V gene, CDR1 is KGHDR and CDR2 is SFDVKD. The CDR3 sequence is CATSAVGTGGPTETQYF. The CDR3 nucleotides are TGTGCCACCAGTGCGGTCGGGACAGGGGGCCCGACAGAGACCCAGTACTTC.

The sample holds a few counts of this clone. The DNA for the CDR3 is TGTGCCATTTCCCTTGGGGGGAGCGATGCCTCTGAGCAGTTCTTC. Amino acid sequence: CAISLGGSDASEQFF. V usage is TRBV19 and J usage is TRBJ2-1; weak D call: TRBD2 (6 bases). This CDR3 is built from 15 residues. V was cut by 10 bases and J by 9 bases, with 25 bases left in between. Germline loops: CDR1 LNHDA, CDR2 SQIVND (reference sequence).

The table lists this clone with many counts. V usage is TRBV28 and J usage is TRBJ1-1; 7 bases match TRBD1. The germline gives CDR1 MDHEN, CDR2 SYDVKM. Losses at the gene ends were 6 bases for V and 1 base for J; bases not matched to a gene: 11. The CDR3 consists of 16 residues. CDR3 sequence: CASSSLTGTSNTEAFF. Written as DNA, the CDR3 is TGTGCCAGCAGCTCCCTGACAGGGACATCGAACACTGAAGCTTTCTTT.

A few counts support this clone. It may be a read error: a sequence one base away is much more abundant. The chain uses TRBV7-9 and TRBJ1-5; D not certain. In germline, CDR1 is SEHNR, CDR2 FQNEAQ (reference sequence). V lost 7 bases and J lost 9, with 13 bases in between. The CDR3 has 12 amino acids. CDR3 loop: CASIFNLGPQHF. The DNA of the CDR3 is TGTGCCAGCATCTTTAATCTCGGGCCCCAGCATTTT.

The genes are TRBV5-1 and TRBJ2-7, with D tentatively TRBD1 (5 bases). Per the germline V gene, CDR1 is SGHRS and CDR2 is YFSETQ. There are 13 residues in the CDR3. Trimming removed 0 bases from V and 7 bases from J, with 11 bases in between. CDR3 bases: TGCGCCAGCAGCTTGGTTATCAGGGCAGAGCAGTACTTC. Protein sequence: CASSLVIRAEQYF.

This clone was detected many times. In nucleotides, the CDR3 is TGCAGCGTTGTCCAGTTGGGTATAGAAGCTTTCTTT. Its protein is CSVVQLGIEAFF. The chain uses TRBV29-1 and TRBJ1-1; D not certain. There are 12 residues in the CDR3. CDR1 SQVTM and CDR2 ANQGSEA come from the germline V gene. The V gene lost 4 bases and the J gene lost 8 bases, with 14 bases spanning the gap. Together with reference TRBV29-1 and TRBJ1-1, the CDR3 gives the full variable domain: SAVISQKPSRDICQRGTSLTIQCQVDSQVTMMFWYRQQPGQSLTLIATANQGSEATYESGFVIDKFPISRPNLTFSTLTVSNMSPEDSSIYLCSVVQLGIEAFFGQGTRLTVV.

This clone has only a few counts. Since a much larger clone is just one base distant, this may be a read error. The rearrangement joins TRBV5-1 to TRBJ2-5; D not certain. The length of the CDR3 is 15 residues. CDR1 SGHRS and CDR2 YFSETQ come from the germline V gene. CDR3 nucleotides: TGCGCCAACAGCCCGCTTTCTTTGAACCAAGAGACCCAGTACTTC. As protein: CANSPLSLNQETQYF.

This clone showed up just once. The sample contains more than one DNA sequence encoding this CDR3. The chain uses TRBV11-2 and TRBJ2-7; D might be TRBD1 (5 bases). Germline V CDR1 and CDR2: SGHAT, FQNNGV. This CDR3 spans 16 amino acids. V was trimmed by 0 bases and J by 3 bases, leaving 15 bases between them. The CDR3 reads CASSLEGPRRGYEQYF. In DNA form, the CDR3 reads TGTGCCAGCAGCTTAGAGGGCCCTCGTAGGGGCTACGAGCAGTACTTC.

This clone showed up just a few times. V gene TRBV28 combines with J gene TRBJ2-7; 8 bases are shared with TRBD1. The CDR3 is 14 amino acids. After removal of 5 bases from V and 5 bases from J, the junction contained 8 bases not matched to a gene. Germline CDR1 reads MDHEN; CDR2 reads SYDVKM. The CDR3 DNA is TGTGCCAGCAGTGAGACGGACAGGGTCCACGAGCAGTACTTC. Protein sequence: CASSETDRVHEQYF.

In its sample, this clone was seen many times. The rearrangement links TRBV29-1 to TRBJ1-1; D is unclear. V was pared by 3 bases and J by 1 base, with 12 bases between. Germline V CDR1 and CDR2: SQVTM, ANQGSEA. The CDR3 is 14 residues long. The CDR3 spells CSVDSAGWNTEAFF. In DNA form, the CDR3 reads TGCAGCGTTGATTCGGCAGGTTGGAACACTGAAGCTTTCTTT. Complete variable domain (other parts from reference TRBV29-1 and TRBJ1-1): SAVISQKPSRDICQRGTSLTIQCQVDSQVTMMFWYRQQPGQSLTLIATANQGSEATYESGFVIDKFPISRPNLTFSTLTVSNMSPEDSSIYLCSVDSAGWNTEAFFGQGTRLTVV.

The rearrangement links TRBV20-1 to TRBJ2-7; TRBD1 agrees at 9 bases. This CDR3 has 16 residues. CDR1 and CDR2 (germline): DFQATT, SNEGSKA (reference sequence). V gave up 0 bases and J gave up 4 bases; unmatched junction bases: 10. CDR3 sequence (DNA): TGCAGTGCTAGAGAAGAAGGAAACAGGGGGCCGTACGAGCAGTACTTC. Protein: CSAREEGNRGPYEQYF.

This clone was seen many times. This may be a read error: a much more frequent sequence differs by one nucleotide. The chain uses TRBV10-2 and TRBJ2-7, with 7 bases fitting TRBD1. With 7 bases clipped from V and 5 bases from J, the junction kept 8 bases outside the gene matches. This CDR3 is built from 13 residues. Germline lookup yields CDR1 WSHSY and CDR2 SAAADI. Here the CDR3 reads CASINRQGNEQYF. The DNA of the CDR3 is TGCGCCAGCATAAACCGACAGGGTAACGAGCAGTACTTC.

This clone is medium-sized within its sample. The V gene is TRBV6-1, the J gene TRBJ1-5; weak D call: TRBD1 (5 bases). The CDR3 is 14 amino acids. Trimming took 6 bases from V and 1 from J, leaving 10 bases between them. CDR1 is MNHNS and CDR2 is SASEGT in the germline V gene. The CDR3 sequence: CASSQGYSNQPQHF. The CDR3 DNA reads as TGTGCCAGCAGCCAGGGATACAGCAATCAGCCCCAGCATTTT.